Listed here are 3 T cell receptor beta chains from one sample, sequenced in a study of blood T cells in healthy people across ages. A J-beta primer mix and a sample-barcoded 5' primer were used in a second PCR of about 7 to 11 cycles. TCRdb ran MiXCR on the 5' RACE reads and lists one entry per CDR3 protein. The table lists 2 million or so distinct CDR3 sequences, about 50% of them singletons, with approximately 2% in the top ten. Sequenced sample: blood. The origin of the receptors is a woman aged 40 to 50 in good health.

The rearrangement uses TRBV12-3 or TRBV12-4 and TRBJ2-3; D remains unclear. V lost 7 bases to trimming and J lost 2 bases, with 7 bases between them. CDR3 length equals 12 residues. The CDR3, as DNA: TGTGCCAGCACCTATGACACAGATACGCAGTATTTT. Protein product: CASTYDTDTQYF.

This clonotype was recorded a few times. V usage is TRBV6-2 or TRBV6-3 and J usage is TRBJ2-7; 8 bases align to TRBD1. The CDR3 runs to 13 residues. The V gene's germline CDR1 is MNHEY and CDR2 SVGEGT. V lost 7 bases and J lost 3; bases outside the gene matches: 5. CDR3 amino acids: CASTLDRGYEQYF. In DNA form, the CDR3 reads TGTGCCAGCACCCTCGACAGGGGCTACGAGCAGTACTTC.

This clonotype was seen more than once but under ten times. V and J are TRBV6-2 or TRBV6-3 and TRBJ2-7; TRBD2 might be the D (5 bases). This CDR3 contains 16 residues. Germline assignment: CDR1 MNHEY and CDR2 SVGEGT. V lost 2 bases to trimming and J lost 6 bases, with 20 bases between them. The CDR3 is CASSYVEPRRGGEQYF. In DNA form, the CDR3 reads TGTGCCAGCAGTTACGTGGAACCTAGACGGGGTGGCGAGCAGTACTTC.